Here is one T cell receptor beta chain with its context. RNA was isolated and reverse transcribed to cDNA, the sequencing template. Clones were sequenced by immunoSEQ multiplex PCR, and TCRdb holds only the in-frame ones, with some missing. The sample includes roughly 110,000 clones, 80% to 85% of them seen just once. Germline CDR1 reads LGHNA; CDR2 reads YSLEER. The CDR3 totals 16 residues. The V end lost 0 bases, the J end lost 5 bases, and 16 bases lay between the germline ends. The sample originates from a study of CD8+ T cells in alopecia areata. Looking at the study overall: Once tofacitinib had been taken for 6 to 18 months, 6 months off drug followed.

As for treatment: oral pan-JAK inhibitor, 5-10 mg twice daily. This clonotype originated in a human donor with alopecia areata. The material sequenced was CD8+ T cells sorted from blood, taken at week 24, from a patient treated with tofacitinib. The gene calls are TRBV4-3 and TRBJ1-1; maybe TRBD1 (6 bases). Written as DNA, the CDR3 is TGCGCCAGCAGCCAAGAACCATCTGGGGGCCGTACTGAAGCTTTCTTT. It yields the protein CASSQEPSGGRTEAFF.